One sample yielded the 23 T cell receptor beta chains listed below, sequenced in a study of long-term antiretroviral therapy in people with HIV. At the survey level, the v3.0 immunoSEQ assay was run. Libraries were prepared by immunoSEQ multiplex PCR; TCRdb keeps only in-frame clonotypes and omits some of them. The table lists 27,000 or so clones, 80% to 90% of them singletons. The sequences come from unsorted PBMCs, collected 1.2 years after starting antiretroviral therapy. These receptors came from a man aged 50 to 59 with HIV.

This chain uses TRBV7-9 with TRBJ1-4; 10 positions agree with TRBD1. The CDR3 is 17 amino acids. Germline CDR1 SEHNR, CDR2 FQNEAQ (reference sequence). J lost 0 bases, V lost 8 bases, and 9 bases had no gene match. The CDR3 bases are TGTGCCAGCTCAACCCAGGACAGGGGGACAACTAATGAAAAACTGTTTTTT. Its translation: CASSTQDRGTTNEKLFF.

CDR3 DNA sequence: TGTGCCAGCAGCTTGGCAGGGGCAAGTGGAAACACCATATATTTT. Translation: CASSLAGASGNTIYF. This chain connects TRBV5-6 to TRBJ1-3; D might be TRBD1 (6 bases). V lost 0 bases and J lost 3, with 10 bases in between. The CDR3 totals 15 residues. The germline gives CDR1 SGHDT, CDR2 YYEEEE.

The chain recombines TRBV7-3 with TRBJ1-1; 9 positions match TRBD1. After removal of 3 bases from V and 5 bases from J, the junction contained 4 bases not matched to a gene. The CDR3 is made up of 14 amino acids. Germline V lookup: CDR1 SGHTA, CDR2 FQGTGA. The CDR3 protein is CASSLAGTGTEAFF. The CDR3 DNA reads as TGTGCCAGCAGCTTGGCCGGGACAGGGACTGAAGCTTTCTTT.

This rearrangement joins TRBV7-9 to TRBJ1-1, with TRBD1 as a possible D gene (6 bases). Germline-derived CDR1 and CDR2 are SEHNR and FQNEAQ (reference sequence). There are 15 residues in the CDR3. V dropped 5 bases and J dropped 1 base, with 14 bases sitting between them. The CDR3 loop reads CASSIETGKNTEAFF. The CDR3 nucleotides read TGTGCCAGCAGCATAGAAACAGGGAAGAACACTGAAGCTTTCTTT.

This chain joins TRBV27 and TRBJ2-5, with D hard to call. CDR3 size: 14 residues. Trimming left V 0 bases short and J 4 bases short, with 9 bases between. CDR1 and CDR2 from the germline V gene are MNHEY and SMNVEV (reference sequence). Here the CDR3 reads CASSLSASRETQYF. CDR3 DNA: TGTGCCAGCAGTTTATCGGCCAGCCGAGAGACCCAGTACTTC.

The CDR3 nucleotides read TGTGCCAGTAGTAGGGGACGGCTGGGATTGGCAGATACGCAGTATTTT. It encodes CASSRGRLGLADTQYF. The chain recombines TRBV19 with TRBJ2-3, with D tentatively TRBD1 or TRBD2 (5 bases each). The V gene lost 4 bases and the J gene lost 4 bases, with 18 bases spanning the gap. The germline V gene has CDR1 LNHDA and CDR2 SQIVND (reference sequence). CDR3 length equals 16 residues.

The rearrangement uses TRBV30 and TRBJ2-7; possibly TRBD1 for D (6 bases). This CDR3 region has 13 residues. Germline V gene lookup returns CDR1 GTSNPN and CDR2 SVGIG (reference sequence). With 3 bases removed from V and 6 bases from J, the gap between germline ends came to 15 bases. The CDR3 region is CAWSRGEPSEQYF. The CDR3 nucleotides read TGTGCCTGGAGCAGGGGCGAACCAAGCGAGCAGTACTTC.

The chain recombines TRBV6-1 with TRBJ2-7; no clear D gene. Germline-derived CDR1 and CDR2 are MNHNS and SASEGT. The CDR3 totals 14 residues. V lost 7 bases, J lost 3 bases, and 16 bases lay in between. The CDR3 spells CASNSIQLHYEQYF. The CDR3 DNA reads as TGTGCCAGCAATTCGATACAGCTGCACTACGAGCAGTACTTC.

The rearrangement joins TRBV19 to TRBJ2-6; D unresolved. The CDR3 length is 14 residues. Germline CDR1 and CDR2: LNHDA and SQIVND (reference sequence). V was trimmed by 8 bases and J by 0 bases, leaving 8 bases between them. CDR3 in amino acids: CASSYRSGANVLTF. CDR3 coding DNA: TGTGCCAGTTCGTATCGCTCTGGGGCCAACGTCCTGACTTTC.

V gene TRBV28 combines with J gene TRBJ2-1; weak D call: TRBD1 (5 bases). V lost 7 bases to trimming and J lost 0 bases, with 16 bases between them. This CDR3 spans 16 amino acids. Germline V CDR1 and CDR2: MDHEN, SYDVKM. The chain's CDR3 is CASNTGYRPSYNEQFF. CDR3 nucleotides: TGTGCCAGCAATACAGGCTACCGCCCCTCCTACAATGAGCAGTTCTTC.

The chain's CDR3 is CASSLPGLTDTQYF. The CDR3 nucleotides are TGTGCCAGCAGCTTACCGGGGCTTACAGATACGCAGTATTTT. This chain connects TRBV7-2 to TRBJ2-3, with D possibly called TRBD1 or TRBD2 (5 bases each). V was clipped by 2 bases and J by 3 bases, with 9 bases between them. The CDR3 length is 14 residues. Germline V lookup: CDR1 SGHTA, CDR2 FQGNSA.

The chain is built from TRBV5-4 and TRBJ2-3; no reliable D call. Trimming took 3 bases from V and 5 from J, leaving 4 bases between them. This CDR3 contains 11 residues. From germline, CDR1 is SGHNT and CDR2 YYREEE (reference sequence). The CDR3 nucleotides are TGTGCCAGCAGCTGGGGAGATACGCAGTATTTT. Protein sequence: CASSWGDTQYF.

The V call is TRBV5-6, the J call TRBJ2-1, with 7 nucleotides matching TRBD1. Trimming removed 3 bases from V and 1 base from J; junction bases left unmatched: 10. Germline lookup yields CDR1 SGHDT and CDR2 YYEEEE. The length of the CDR3 is 17 residues. The CDR3 loop reads CASSSIEGAQSYNEQFF. The CDR3 DNA sequence: TGTGCCAGCAGCTCCATTGAGGGGGCGCAGTCCTACAATGAGCAGTTCTTC.

The chain has TRBV30 and TRBJ2-2, with TRBD2 as a possible D gene (5 bases). The CDR3 contains 13 residues. The V gene lost 6 bases and the J gene lost 4 bases, with 12 bases spanning the gap. Germline values: CDR1 GTSNPN, CDR2 SVGIG (reference sequence). CDR3 region: CACQTEGTGELFF. CDR3 DNA: TGTGCCTGCCAAACAGAGGGCACCGGGGAGCTGTTTTTT.

J is TRBJ1-1 and V is TRBV18; unclear D gene. The V end lost 3 bases, the J end lost 3 bases, and 11 bases lay between the germline ends. Per the germline V gene, CDR1 is KGHSH and CDR2 is LQKENI. The CDR3 contains 14 residues. The CDR3 protein is CASSPLDIDTEAFF. CDR3 in DNA: TGTGCCAGCTCACCCTTAGACATTGACACTGAAGCTTTCTTT.

The chain links TRBV28 to TRBJ2-7; 9 bases are shared with TRBD1. The CDR3 loop spans 13 amino acids. Unmatched junction bases numbered 8, after V lost 10 bases and J lost 4 bases. The germline gives CDR1 MDHEN, CDR2 SYDVKM. CDR3 DNA: TGTGCCACCATGGGGACAGGGACGTACGAGCAGTACTTC. This translates into CATMGTGTYEQYF.

This clone was seen a few times. This sequence joins TRBV4-1 and TRBJ1-2, with 7 positions matching TRBD1. Germline assignment: CDR1 MGHRA and CDR2 YSYEKL. The CDR3 spans 15 residues. Trimming cost V 6 bases and J 8 bases; bases outside gene matches: 15. The CDR3 coding sequence is TGCGCCAGCAGTCCCCCCCCGGACAGGCCGGGGGGCTACACCTTC. Translation: CASSPPPDRPGGYTF.

This chain connects TRBV27 to TRBJ2-2, with 10 bases fitting TRBD1. This CDR3 has 17 amino acids. The J segment lost 7 bases and the V segment lost 2 bases, leaving 10 bases of the junction unmatched. CDR1 is MNHEY, CDR2 SMNVEV, per germline (reference sequence). The chain's CDR3 is CASSLRLRDRGGGELFF. In DNA, the CDR3 is TGTGCCAGCAGTTTACGACTCCGGGACAGGGGTGGCGGGGAGCTGTTTTTT.

The chain uses TRBV5-5 and TRBJ1-5; D call uncertain. The CDR3 runs to 14 residues. Trimming took off 3 bases at V and 0 bases at J, with 7 bases between the two ends. The V gene's germline CDR1 is SGHKS and CDR2 YYEKEE (reference sequence). The CDR3 spells CASSSGLSNQPQHF. CDR3 bases: TGTGCCAGCAGCTCTGGCCTTAGCAATCAGCCCCAGCATTTT.

This clone was observed once. The rearrangement links TRBV5-1 to TRBJ2-5; 8 bases are shared with TRBD1. This CDR3 is built from 12 residues. Germline V gives CDR1 SGHRS, CDR2 YFSETQ. V trimming: 4 bases; J trimming: 10 bases; junction bases outside the gene matches: 6. The CDR3, as DNA: TGCGCCAGCAGCATAGGACAGGGCAACCAGTACTTC. This codes for CASSIGQGNQYF.

This clone was counted a single time. The junction differs from germline at one of its ends, possibly a read error. The V and J genes are TRBV28 and TRBJ1-1; D is possibly TRBD1 (6 bases). The CDR3 is made up of 13 amino acids. In germline, CDR1 is MDHEN, CDR2 SYDVKM. CDR3 in amino acids: CATSQGLNTEAFF. The CDR3 DNA sequence: TGTGCCACCAGTCAGGGGCTGAACACTGAAGCTTTCTTT.

The rearrangement uses TRBV6-1 and TRBJ1-5; D call uncertain. Germline-derived CDR1 and CDR2 are MNHNS and SASEGT. Trimming shortened V by 6 bases and J by 3 bases, and 12 bases separated the two germline ends. The CDR3 sequence is 14 residues long. The CDR3 protein is CASRGSSFNQPQHF. The CDR3 nucleotides read TGTGCCAGCAGGGGCAGCTCGTTCAATCAGCCCCAGCATTTT.

V gene TRBV7-9 combines with J gene TRBJ1-1, with 9 positions matching TRBD1. The CDR3 sequence is 14 residues long. V shed 5 bases and J 5 bases; nucleotides not matched to a gene: 6. Germline assignment: CDR1 SEHNR and CDR2 FQNEAQ (reference sequence). CDR3 nucleotide sequence: TGTGCCAGCAGCCAACAGGGGGCTGGGACTGAAGCTTTCTTT. Its translation is CASSQQGAGTEAFF.